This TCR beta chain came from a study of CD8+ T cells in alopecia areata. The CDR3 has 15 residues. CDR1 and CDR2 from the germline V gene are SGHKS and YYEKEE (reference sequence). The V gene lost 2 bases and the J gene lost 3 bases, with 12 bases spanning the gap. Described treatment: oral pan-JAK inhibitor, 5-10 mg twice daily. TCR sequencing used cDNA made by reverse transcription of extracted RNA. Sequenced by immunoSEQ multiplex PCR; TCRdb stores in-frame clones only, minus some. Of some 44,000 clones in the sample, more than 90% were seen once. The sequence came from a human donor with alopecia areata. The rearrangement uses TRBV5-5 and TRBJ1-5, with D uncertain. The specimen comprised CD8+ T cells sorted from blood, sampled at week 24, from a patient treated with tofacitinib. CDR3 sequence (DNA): TGTGCCAGCAGCTTAGAAGACGTGACCAATCAGCCCCAGCATTTT. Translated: CASSLEDVTNQPQHF.